A single T cell receptor (beta chain) is shown here with its context. These data originate in a study of blood T cell repertoires in COVID-19. The protocol was immunoSEQ multiplex PCR, while the TCRdb copy is restricted to in-frame clones and leaves out a portion. This table has about 370,000 clones, 89% appearing once. Sample: peripheral blood. This TCR came from a young woman with COVID-19, enrolled during active disease.

CDR3 amino acids: CASSSVAGGTQYF. CDR3 coding DNA: TGTGCCAGCAGTTCGGTGGCAGGGGGGACCCAGTACTTC. The J gene is TRBJ2-5, the V gene TRBV27; the match to TRBD1 covers 7 bases. This CDR3 comprises 13 residues. In germline, CDR1 is MNHEY, CDR2 SMNVEV (reference sequence). The V gene end was trimmed by 4 bases and the J gene end by 7 bases; junction bases not matched to a gene: 6.